This TCR beta chain was captured by sequencing in a study of blood T cell repertoires in COVID-19. Across the study: The United States, Italy and Spain were the sources of the acute and convalescent COVID-19 samples. Nucleic acid was either cDNA or gDNA, and it came from T cells, B-cell-depleted T cells, or PBMCs.

The CDR3 consists of 19 residues. Germline V gives CDR1 SGHRS, CDR2 YFSETQ. Trimming cost V 1 base and J 0 bases, with 22 bases left between them. The assay was immunoSEQ multiplex PCR, and TCRdb's table has in-frame clones only and misses some. This table holds a few hundred thousand clones, roughly 87% found once. What was sequenced was PBMCs or T cells enriched from blood (not recorded which). This clonotype was sampled from a woman aged 45-65 years who had recovered from COVID-19. The chain joins TRBV5-1 to TRBJ1-2, with TRBD1 as a possible D gene (5 bases). CDR3 protein: CASSLNPRQGGGANYGYTF. DNA for the CDR3: TGCGCCAGCAGCTTGAATCCACGGCAGGGTGGTGGGGCTAACTATGGCTACACCTTC.